The clone carrying this TCR beta chain appeared a single time. Antigen unknown. This sample was taken from a study of blood T cells in healthy people across ages. Study-level background: Template switching captured about one barcoded beta molecule per two T cells. Study observations and caveats: Naive T cell percentage showed a strong correlation with the diversity of TCR beta.

The V gene's germline CDR1 is DFQATT and CDR2 SNEGSKA (reference sequence). With V trimmed by 4 bases and J by 1 base, 6 bases remained unmatched. The length of the CDR3 is 15 residues. About 10 milliliters of peripheral blood were drawn from each donor. It was with a sample-barcoded 5' primer and a J-beta primer mix that a second PCR of roughly 6 to 12 cycles was run. Each of the cDNA molecules was tagged by a template-switch adaptor with 12 random nucleotides. TCRdb itself ran the 5' RACE reads through MiXCR, one entry per CDR3 protein. The table lists 650,000 to 800,000 distinct CDR3 sequences, about 42% of them singletons.

The sample taken for sequencing was blood. The receptor was derived from a man aged 55 to 70 in good health. V is TRBV20-1 and J is TRBJ2-3, with TRBD2 identical over 9 bases. DNA of the CDR3: TGCAGTGCTATTTCAGCGGGGGGACGCACAGATACGCAGTATTTT. Amino acids: CSAISAGGRTDTQYF.